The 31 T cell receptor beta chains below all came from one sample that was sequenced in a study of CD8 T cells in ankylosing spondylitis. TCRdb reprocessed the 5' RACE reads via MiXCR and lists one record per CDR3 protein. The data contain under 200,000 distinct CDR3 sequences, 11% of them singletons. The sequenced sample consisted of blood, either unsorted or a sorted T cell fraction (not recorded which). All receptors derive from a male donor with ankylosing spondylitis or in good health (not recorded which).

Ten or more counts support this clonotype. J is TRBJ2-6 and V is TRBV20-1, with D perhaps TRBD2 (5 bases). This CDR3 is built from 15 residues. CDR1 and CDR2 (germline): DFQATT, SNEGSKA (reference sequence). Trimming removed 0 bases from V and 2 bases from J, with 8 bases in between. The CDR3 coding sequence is TGCAGTGCTAGAGATGAGGGAGCTGGGGCCAACGTCCTGACTTTC. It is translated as CSARDEGAGANVLTF.

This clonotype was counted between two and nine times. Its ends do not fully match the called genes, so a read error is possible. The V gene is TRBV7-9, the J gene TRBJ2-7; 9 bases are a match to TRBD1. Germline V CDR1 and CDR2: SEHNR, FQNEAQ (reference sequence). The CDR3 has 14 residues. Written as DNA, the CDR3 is TGTACCAGCAGCTCCGGGACAGGGATTGTCGAGCAGTACTTC. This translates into CTSSSGTGIVEQYF.

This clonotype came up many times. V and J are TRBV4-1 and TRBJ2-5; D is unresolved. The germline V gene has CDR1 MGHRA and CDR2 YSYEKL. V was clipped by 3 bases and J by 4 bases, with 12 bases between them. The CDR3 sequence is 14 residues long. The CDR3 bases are TGCGCCAGCAGCCAGGTCGAAGGGCTAGAGACCCAGTACTTC. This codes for CASSQVEGLETQYF.

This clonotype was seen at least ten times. The DNA of the CDR3 is TGTGCCAGCCGCCCGCACTCGGGGGACGGGATGAACACTGAAGCTTTCTTT. Residues: CASRPHSGDGMNTEAFF. The rearrangement links TRBV9 to TRBJ1-1, with TRBD1 as a possible D gene (5 bases). Germline V gene data show CDR1 as SGDLS and CDR2 as YYNGEE. Trimming pared 7 bases from V and 0 bases from J, leaving 22 bases between. This CDR3 is built from 17 residues. Supplemented by reference TRBV9 and TRBJ1-1, the full variable domain reads DSGVTQTPKHLITATGQRVTLRCSPRSGDLSVYWYQQSLDQGLQFLIQYYNGEERAKGNILERFSAQQFPDLHSELNLSSLELGDSALYFCASRPHSGDGMNTEAFFGQGTRLTVV.

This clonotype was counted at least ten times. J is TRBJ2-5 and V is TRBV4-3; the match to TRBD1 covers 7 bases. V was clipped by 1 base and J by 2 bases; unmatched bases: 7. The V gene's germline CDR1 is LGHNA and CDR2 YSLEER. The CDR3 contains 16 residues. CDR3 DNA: TGCGCCAGCAGCCAAGGGGACAGAGGAACTCAAGAGACCCAGTACTTC. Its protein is CASSQGDRGTQETQYF.

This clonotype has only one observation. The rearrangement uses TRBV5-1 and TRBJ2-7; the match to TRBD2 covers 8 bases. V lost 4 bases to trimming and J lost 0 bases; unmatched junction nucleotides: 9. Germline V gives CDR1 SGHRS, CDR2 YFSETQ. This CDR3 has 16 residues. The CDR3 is CASSMAGGLSSYEQYF. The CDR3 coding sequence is TGCGCCAGCAGCATGGCGGGAGGACTAAGCTCCTACGAGCAGTACTTC.

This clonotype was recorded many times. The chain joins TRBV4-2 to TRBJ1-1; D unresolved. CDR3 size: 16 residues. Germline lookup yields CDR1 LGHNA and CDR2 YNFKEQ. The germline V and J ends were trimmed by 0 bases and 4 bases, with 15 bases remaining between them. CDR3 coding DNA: TGTGCCAGCAGCCAAGAAAGTATACACGCTACCACTGAAGCTTTCTTT. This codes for CASSQESIHATTEAFF.

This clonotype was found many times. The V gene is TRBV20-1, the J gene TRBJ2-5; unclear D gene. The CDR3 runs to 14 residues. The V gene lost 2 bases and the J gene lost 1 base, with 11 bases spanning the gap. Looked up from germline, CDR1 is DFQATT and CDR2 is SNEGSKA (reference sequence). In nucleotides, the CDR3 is TGCAGTGCTAGACCCTTTGGGATCCAAGAGACCCAGTACTTC. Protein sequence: CSARPFGIQETQYF.

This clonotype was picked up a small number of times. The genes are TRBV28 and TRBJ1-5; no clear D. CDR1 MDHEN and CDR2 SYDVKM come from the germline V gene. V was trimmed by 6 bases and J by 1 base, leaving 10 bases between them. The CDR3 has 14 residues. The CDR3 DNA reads TGTGCCAGCAGACCGAGGGTCAGCAATCAGCCCCAGCATTTT. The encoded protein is CASRPRVSNQPQHF.

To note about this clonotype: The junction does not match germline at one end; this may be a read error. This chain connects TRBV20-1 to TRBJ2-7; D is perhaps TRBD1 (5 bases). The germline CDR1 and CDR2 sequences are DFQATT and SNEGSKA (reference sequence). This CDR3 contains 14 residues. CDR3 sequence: CSARSGMKVYEQCF. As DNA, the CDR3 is TGCAGTGCTAGGTCAGGGATGAAAGTCTACGAGCAGTGCTTC.

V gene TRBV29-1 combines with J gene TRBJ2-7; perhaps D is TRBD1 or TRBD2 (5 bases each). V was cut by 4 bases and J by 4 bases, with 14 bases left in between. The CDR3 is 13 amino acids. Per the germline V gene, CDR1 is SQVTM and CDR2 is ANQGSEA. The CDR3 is CSVAPPGPYEQYF. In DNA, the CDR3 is TGCAGCGTTGCCCCACCGGGACCTTACGAGCAGTACTTC.

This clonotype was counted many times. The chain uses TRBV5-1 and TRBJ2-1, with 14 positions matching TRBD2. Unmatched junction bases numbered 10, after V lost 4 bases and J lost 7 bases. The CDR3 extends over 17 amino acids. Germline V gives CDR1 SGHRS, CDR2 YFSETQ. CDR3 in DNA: TGCGCCAGCAGCCCCGCCGGGACTAGCGGGAGTTTGAATGAGCAGTTCTTC. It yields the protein CASSPAGTSGSLNEQFF.

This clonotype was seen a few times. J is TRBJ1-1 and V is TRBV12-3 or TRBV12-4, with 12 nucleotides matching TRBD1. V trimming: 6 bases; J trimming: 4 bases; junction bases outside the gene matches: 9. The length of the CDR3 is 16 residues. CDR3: CASRGDRGPMSTEAFF. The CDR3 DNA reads TGTGCCAGCAGAGGGGACAGGGGGCCGATGAGCACTGAAGCTTTCTTT.

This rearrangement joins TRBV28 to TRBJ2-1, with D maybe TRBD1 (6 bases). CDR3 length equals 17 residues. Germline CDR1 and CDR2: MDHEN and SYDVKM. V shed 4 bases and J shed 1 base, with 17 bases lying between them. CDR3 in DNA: TGTGCCAGCAGTTCGCCCAGGGGACGAGAATCCTACAATGAGCAGTTCTTC. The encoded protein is CASSSPRGRESYNEQFF.

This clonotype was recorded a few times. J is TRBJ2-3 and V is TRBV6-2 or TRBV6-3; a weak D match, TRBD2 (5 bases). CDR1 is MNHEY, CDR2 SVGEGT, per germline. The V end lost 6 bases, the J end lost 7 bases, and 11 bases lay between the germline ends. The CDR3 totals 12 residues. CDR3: CASRSSTNTQYF. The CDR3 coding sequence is TGTGCCAGCAGGTCTAGCACGAATACGCAGTATTTT.

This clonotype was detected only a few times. CDR3 protein: CASSPDPPGPNQPQHF. The CDR3 bases are TGTGCCAGCAGCCCAGACCCACCCGGACCTAATCAGCCCCAGCATTTT. The chain carries TRBV7-9 and TRBJ1-5; D unclear. V was cut by 5 bases and J by 4 bases, with 18 bases left in between. Germline CDR1 is SEHNR and CDR2 is FQNEAQ (reference sequence). CDR3 length: 16 residues. Filled out from reference TRBV7-9 and TRBJ1-5, the complete variable domain reads DTGVSQNPRHKITKRGQNVTFRCDPISEHNRLYWYRQTLGQGPEFLTYFQNEAQLEKSRLLSDRFSAERPKGSFSTLEIQRTEQGDSAMYLCASSPDPPGPNQPQHFGDGTRLSIL.

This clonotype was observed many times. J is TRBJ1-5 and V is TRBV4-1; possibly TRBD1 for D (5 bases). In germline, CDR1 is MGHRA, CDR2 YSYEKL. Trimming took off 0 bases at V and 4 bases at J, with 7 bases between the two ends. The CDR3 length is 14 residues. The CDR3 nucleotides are TGCGCCAGCAGCCAAGATGGGGCGAATCAGCCCCAGCATTTT. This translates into CASSQDGANQPQHF.

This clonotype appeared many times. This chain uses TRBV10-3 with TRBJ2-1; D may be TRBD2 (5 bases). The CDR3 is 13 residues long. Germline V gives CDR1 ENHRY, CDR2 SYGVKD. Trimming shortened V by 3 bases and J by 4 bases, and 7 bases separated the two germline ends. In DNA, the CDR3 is TGTGCCATCAGTGAACGGGGTTACAATGAGCAGTTCTTC. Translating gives CAISERGYNEQFF.

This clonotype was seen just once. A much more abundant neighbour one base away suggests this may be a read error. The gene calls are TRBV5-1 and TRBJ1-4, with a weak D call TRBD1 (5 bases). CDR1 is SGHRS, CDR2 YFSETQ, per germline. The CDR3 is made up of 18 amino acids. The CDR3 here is CVSSLGGSTGATNEKLFF. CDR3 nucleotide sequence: TGCGTCAGCAGCTTGGGAGGGTCTACAGGTGCAACTAATGAAAAACTGTTTTTT.

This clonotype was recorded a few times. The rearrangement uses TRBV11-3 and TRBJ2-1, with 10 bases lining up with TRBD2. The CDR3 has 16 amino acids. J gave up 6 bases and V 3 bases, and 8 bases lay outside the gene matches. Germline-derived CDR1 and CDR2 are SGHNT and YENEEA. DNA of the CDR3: TGTGCCAGCAGCTTCACTAGCGGGAAGGGCCGCAATGAGCAGTTCTTC. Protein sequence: CASSFTSGKGRNEQFF.

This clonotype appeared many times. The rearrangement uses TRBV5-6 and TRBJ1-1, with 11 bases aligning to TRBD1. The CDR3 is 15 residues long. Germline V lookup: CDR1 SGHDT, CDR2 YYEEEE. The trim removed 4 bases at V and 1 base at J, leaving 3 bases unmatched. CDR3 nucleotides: TGTGCCAGCAGCGGGGACAGGGGGGGGAACACTGAAGCTTTCTTT. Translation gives CASSGDRGGNTEAFF.

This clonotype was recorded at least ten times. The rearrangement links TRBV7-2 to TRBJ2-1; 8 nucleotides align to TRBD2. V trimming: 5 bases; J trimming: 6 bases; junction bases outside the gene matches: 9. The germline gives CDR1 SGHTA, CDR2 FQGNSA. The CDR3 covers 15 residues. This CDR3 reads CASSEGSGGLNEQFF. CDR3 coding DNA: TGTGCCAGCAGCGAGGGGAGCGGGGGACTCAATGAGCAGTTCTTC.

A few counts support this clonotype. The CDR3 DNA reads TGTGCCAGCAGCCAGATAAGCGGGAGTAGCACAGATACGCAGTATTTT. This codes for CASSQISGSSTDTQYF. The V gene is TRBV7-2, the J gene TRBJ2-3, with TRBD2 matching over 8 bases. The CDR3 is made up of 16 amino acids. CDR1 and CDR2 from the germline V gene are SGHTA and FQGNSA. Trimming removed 5 bases from V and 0 bases from J; junction bases left unmatched: 7.

The CDR3 here is CATSHWTGIEREAQYF. In nucleotides, the CDR3 is TGTGCCACAAGTCATTGGACAGGCATTGAAAGGGAGGCCCAGTACTTC. The chain carries TRBV24-1 and TRBJ2-5, with D maybe TRBD1 (7 bases). In germline, CDR1 is KGHDR, CDR2 SFDVKD. Trimming removed 10 bases from V and 9 bases from J, with 29 bases in between. The CDR3 is made up of 16 amino acids.

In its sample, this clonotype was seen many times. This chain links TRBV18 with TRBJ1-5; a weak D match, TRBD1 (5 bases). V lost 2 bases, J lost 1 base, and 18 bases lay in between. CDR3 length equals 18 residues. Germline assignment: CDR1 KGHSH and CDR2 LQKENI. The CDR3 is CASSPAGREGLSNQPQHF. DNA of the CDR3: TGTGCCAGCTCACCAGCCGGGCGAGAGGGGCTGAGCAATCAGCCCCAGCATTTT.

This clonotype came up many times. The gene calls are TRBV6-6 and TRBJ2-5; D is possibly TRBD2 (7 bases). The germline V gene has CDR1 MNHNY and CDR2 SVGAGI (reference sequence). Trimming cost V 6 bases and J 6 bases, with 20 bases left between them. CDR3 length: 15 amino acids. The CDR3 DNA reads TGTGCCAGCAGCCACCGTCGCGGGGGCGTGAAGACCCAGTACTTC. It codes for CASSHRRGGVKTQYF.

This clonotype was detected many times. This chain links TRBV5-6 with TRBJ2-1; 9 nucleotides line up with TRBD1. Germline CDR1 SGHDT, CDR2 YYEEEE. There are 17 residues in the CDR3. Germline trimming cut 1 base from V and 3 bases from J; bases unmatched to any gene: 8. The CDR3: CASSLLGQGRNYNEQFF. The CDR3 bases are TGTGCCAGCAGCTTGCTTGGACAGGGGAGAAACTACAATGAGCAGTTCTTC.

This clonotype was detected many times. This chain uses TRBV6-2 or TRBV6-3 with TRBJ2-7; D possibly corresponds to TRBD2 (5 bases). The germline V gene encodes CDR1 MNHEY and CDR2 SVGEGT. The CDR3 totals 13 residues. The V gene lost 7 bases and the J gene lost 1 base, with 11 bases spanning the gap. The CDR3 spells CASIRTGSYEQYF. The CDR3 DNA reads TGTGCCAGCATAAGGACGGGGTCCTACGAGCAGTACTTC.

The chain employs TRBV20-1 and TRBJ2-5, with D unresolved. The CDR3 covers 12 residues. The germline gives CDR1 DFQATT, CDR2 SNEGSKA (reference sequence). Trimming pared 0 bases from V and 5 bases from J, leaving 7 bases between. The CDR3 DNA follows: TGCAGTGCTAGAGACGACTTGGAGACCCAGTACTTC. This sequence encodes CSARDDLETQYF.

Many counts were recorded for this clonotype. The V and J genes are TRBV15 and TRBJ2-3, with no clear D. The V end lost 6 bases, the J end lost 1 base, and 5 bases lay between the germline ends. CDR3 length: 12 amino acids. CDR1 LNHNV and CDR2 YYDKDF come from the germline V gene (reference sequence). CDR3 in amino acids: CATRRGTDTQYF. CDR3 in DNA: TGTGCCACCAGGCGAGGCACAGATACGCAGTATTTT. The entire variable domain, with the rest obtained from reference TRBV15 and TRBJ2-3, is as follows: DAMVIQNPRYQVTQFGKPVTLSCSQTLNHNVMYWYQQKSSQAPKLLFHYYDKDFNNEADTPDNFQSRRPNTSFCFLDIRSPGLGDTAMYLCATRRGTDTQYFGPGTRLTVL.

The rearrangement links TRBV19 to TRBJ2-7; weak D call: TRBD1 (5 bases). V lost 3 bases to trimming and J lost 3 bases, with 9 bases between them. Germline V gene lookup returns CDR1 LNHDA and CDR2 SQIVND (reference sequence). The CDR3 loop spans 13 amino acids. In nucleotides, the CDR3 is TGTGCCAGTAGTATGACAGTGAACTACGAGCAGTACTTC. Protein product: CASSMTVNYEQYF.